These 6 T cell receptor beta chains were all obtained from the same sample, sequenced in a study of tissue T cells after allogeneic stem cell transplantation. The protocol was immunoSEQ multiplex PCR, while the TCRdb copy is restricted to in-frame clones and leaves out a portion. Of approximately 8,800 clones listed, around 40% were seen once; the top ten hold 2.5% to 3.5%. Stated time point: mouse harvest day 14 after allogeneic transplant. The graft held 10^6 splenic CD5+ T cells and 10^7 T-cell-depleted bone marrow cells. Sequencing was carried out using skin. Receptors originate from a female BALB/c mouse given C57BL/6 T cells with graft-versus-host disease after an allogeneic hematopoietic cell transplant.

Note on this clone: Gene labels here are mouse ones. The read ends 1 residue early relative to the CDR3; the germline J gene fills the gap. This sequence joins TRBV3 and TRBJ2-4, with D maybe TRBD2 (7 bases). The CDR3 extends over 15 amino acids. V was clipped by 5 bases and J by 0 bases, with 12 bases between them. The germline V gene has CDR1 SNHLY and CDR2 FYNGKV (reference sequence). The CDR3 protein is CASSLGGPSQNTLYF. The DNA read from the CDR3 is TGTGCCAGCAGCCTTGGGGGGCCTAGTCAAAACACCTTGTAC.

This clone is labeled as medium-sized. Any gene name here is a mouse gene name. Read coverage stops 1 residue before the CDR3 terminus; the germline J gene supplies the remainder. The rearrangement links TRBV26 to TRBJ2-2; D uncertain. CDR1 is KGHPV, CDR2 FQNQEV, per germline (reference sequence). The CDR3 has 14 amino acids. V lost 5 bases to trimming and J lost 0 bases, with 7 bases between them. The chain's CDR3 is CASSFQANTGQLYF. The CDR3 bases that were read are TGTGCCAGCAGTTTTCAAGCAAACACCGGGCAGCTCTAC.

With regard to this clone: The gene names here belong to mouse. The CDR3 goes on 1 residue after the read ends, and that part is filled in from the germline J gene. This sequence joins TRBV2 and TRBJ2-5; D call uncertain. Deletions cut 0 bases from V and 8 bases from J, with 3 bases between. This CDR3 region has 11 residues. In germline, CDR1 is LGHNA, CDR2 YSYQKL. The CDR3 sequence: CASSQDRTQYF. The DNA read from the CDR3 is TGTGCCAGCAGCCAAGACCGCACCCAGTAC.

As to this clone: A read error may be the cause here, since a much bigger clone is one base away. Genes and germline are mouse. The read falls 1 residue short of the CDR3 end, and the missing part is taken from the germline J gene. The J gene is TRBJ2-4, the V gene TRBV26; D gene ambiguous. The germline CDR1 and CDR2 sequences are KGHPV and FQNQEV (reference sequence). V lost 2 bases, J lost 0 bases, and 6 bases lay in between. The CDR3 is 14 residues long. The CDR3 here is CASSLEGSQNTLYF. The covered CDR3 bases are TGTGCCAGCAGTCTGGAGGGTAGTCAAAACACCTTGTAC. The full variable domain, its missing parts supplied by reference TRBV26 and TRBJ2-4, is NSKVIQTPRYLVKGQGQKAKMRCIPEKGHPVVFWYQQNKNNEFKFLINFQNQEVLQQIDMTEKRFSAECPSNSPCSLEIQSSEAGDSALYLCASSLEGSQNTLYFGAGTRLSVL.

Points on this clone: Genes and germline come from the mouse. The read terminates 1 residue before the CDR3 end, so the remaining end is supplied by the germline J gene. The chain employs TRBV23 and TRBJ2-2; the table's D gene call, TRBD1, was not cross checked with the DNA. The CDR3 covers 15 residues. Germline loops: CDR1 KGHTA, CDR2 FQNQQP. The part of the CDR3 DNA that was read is TGCTCCAGCAGTCCGACAGGGGGCAACACCGGGCAGCTCTAC. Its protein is CSSSPTGGNTGQLY. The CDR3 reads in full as CSSSPTGGNTGQLYF.

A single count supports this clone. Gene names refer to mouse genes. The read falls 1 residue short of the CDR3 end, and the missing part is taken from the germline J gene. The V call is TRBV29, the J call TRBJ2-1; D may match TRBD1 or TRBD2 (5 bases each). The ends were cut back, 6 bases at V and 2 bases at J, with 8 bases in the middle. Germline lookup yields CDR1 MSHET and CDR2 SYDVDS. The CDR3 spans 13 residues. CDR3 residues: CASRRDDYAEQFF. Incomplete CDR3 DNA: TGTGCTAGCAGACGGGACGACTATGCTGAGCAGTTC.